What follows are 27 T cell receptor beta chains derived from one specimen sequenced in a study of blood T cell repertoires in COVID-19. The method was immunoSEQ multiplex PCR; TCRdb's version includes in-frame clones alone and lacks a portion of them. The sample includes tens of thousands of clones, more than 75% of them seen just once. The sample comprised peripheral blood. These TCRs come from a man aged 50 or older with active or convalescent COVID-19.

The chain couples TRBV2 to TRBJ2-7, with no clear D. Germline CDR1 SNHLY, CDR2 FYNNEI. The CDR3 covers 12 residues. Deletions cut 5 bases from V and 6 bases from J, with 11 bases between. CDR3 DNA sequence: TGTGCCAGCAGTACCCGACGAGGCGAGCAGTACTTC. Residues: CASSTRRGEQYF.

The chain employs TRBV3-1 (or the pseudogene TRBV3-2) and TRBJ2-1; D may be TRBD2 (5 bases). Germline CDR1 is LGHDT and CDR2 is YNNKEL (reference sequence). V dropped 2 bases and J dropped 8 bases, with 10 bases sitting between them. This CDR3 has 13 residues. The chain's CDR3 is CASSQLAPHEQFF. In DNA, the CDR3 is TGTGCCAGCAGCCAACTAGCCCCCCATGAGCAGTTCTTC.

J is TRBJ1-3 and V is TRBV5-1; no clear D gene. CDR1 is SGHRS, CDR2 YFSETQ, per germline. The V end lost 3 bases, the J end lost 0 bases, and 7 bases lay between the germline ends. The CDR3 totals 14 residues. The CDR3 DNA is TGCGCCAGCAGCTCAGATTACTCTGGAAACACCATATATTTT. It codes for CASSSDYSGNTIYF. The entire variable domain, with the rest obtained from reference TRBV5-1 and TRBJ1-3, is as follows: KAGVTQTPRYLIKTRGQQVTLSCSPISGHRSVSWYQQTPGQGLQFLFEYFSETQRNKGNFPGRFSGRQFSNSRSEMNVSTLELGDSALYLCASSSDYSGNTIYFGEGSWLTVV.

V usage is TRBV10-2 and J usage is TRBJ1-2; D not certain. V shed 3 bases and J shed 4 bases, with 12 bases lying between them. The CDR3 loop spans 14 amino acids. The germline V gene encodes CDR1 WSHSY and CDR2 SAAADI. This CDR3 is CASSDVTVPYGYTF. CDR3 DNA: TGCGCCAGCAGTGATGTAACGGTCCCCTATGGCTACACCTTC.

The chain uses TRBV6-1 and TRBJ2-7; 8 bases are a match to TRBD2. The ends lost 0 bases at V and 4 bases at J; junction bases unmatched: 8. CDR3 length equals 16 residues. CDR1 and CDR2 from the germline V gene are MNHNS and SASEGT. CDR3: CASSEASGGGPYEQYF. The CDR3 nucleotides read TGTGCCAGCAGTGAAGCATCTGGCGGGGGGCCTTACGAGCAGTACTTC.

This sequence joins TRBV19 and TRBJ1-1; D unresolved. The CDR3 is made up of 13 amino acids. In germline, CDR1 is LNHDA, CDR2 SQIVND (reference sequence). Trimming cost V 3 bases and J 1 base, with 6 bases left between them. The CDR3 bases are TGTGCCAGTAGTATTGGCAGGAACACTGAAGCTTTCTTT. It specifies CASSIGRNTEAFF.

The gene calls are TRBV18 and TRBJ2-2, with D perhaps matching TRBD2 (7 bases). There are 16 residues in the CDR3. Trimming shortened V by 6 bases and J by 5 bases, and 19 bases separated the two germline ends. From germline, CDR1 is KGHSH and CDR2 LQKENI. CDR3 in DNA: TGTGCCAGCTCGCCCCAAATGGGGGGGCAAACCGGGGAGCTGTTTTTT. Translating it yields CASSPQMGGQTGELFF.

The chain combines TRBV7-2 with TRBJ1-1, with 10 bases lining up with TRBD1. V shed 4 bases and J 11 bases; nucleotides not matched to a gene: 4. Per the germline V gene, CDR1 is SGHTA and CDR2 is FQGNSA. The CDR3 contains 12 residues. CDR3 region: CASSSRTGGAFF. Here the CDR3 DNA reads TGTGCCAGCAGCTCCCGGACAGGGGGGGCTTTCTTT.

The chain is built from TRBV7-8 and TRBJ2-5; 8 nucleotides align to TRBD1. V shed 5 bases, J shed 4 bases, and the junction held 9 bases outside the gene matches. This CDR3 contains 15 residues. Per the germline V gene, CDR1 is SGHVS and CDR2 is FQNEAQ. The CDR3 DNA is TGTGCCAGCAGCACCGACGCCGGGACAGGAGAGACCCAGTACTTC. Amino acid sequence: CASSTDAGTGETQYF. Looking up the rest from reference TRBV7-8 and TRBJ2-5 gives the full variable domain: GAGVSQSPRYKVAKRGQDVALRCDPISGHVSLFWYQQALGQGPEFLTYFQNEAQLDKSGLPSDRFFAERPEGSVSTLKIQRTQQEDSAVYLCASSTDAGTGETQYFGPGTRLLVL.

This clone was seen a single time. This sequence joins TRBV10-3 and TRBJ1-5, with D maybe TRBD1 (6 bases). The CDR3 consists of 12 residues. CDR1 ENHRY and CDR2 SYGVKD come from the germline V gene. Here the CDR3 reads CASGEGEQPQHF. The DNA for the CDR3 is TGTGCATCCGGGGAGGGGGAACAGCCCCAGCATTTT.

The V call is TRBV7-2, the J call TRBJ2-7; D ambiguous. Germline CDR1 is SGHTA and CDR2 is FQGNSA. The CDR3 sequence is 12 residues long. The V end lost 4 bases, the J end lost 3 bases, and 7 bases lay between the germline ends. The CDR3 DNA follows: TGTGCCAGCAGCTCCCCCTTCTACGAGCAGTACTTC. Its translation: CASSSPFYEQYF.

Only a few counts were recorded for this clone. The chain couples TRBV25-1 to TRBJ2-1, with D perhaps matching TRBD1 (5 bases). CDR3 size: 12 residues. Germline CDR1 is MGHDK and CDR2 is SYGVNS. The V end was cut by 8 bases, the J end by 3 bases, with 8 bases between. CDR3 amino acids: CASLDSYNEQFF. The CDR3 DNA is TGTGCCAGCCTTGACAGCTACAATGAGCAGTTCTTC.

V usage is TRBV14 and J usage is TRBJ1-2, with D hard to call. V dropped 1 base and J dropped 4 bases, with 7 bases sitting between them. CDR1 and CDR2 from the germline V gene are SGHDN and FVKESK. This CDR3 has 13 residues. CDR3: CASSQVGPYGYTF. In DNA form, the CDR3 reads TGTGCCAGCAGCCAAGTGGGCCCCTATGGCTACACCTTC.

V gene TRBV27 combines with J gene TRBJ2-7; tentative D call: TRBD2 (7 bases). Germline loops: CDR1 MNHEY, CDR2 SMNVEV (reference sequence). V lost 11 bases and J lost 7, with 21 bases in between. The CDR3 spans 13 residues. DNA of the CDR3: TGTGCCTCAACCTCCGGGGGGCGTGGAGAGCAGTACTTC. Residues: CASTSGGRGEQYF.

CDR3 nucleotides: TGCGCCAGCAGCAAGACAGGGGTTGACACTGAAGCTTTCTTT. Its translation is CASSKTGVDTEAFF. The chain has TRBV5-1 and TRBJ1-1; 8 bases line up with TRBD1. Germline trimming cut 4 bases from V and 3 bases from J; bases unmatched to any gene: 5. This CDR3 comprises 14 residues. CDR1 is SGHRS, CDR2 YFSETQ, per germline.

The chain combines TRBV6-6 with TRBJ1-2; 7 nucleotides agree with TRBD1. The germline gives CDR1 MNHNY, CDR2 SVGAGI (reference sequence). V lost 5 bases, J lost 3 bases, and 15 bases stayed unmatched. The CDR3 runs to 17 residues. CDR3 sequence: CASSRRQGVIDDYGYTF. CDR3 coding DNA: TGTGCCAGCAGTCGAAGACAGGGCGTCATTGATGACTATGGCTACACCTTC.

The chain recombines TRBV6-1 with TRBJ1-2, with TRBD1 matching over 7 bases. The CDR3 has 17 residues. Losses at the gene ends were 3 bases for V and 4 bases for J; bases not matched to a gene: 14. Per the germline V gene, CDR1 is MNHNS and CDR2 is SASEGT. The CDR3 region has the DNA TGTGCCAGCAGTGAGATGACAGGGCCACTTTCGTCCTATGGCTACACCTTC. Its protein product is CASSEMTGPLSSYGYTF.

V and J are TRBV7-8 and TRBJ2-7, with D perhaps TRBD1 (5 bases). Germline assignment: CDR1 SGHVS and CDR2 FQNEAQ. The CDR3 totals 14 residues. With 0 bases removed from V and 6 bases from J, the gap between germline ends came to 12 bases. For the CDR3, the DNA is TGTGCCAGCAGCTTAGCGGACACCACCAGCGAGCAGTACTTC. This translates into CASSLADTTSEQYF.

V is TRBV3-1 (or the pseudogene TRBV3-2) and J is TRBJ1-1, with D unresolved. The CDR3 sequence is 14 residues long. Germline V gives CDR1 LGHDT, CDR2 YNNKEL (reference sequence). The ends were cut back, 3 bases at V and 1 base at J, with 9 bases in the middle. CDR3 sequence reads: CASSQYHRNTEAFF. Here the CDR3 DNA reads TGTGCCAGCAGCCAGTATCACAGGAACACTGAAGCTTTCTTT.

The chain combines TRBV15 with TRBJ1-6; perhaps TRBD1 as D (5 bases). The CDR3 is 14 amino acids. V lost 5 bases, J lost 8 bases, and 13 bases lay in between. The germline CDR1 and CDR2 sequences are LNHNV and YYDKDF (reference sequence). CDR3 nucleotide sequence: TGTGCCACCAGCTCGTTCGACAGAGATTCACCCCTCCACTTT. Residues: CATSSFDRDSPLHF.

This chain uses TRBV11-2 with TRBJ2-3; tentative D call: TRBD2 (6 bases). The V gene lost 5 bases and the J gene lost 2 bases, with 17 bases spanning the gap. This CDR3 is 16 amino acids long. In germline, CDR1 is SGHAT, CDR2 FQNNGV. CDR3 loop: CASSPRGAGHTDTQYF. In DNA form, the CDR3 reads TGTGCCAGCAGCCCCCGCGGGGCAGGGCACACAGATACGCAGTATTTT. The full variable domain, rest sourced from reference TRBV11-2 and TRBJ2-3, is EAGVAQSPRYKIIEKRQSVAFWCNPISGHATLYWYQQILGQGPKLLIQFQNNGVVDDSQLPKDRFSAERLKGVDSTLKIQPAKLEDSAVYLCASSPRGAGHTDTQYFGPGTRLTVL.

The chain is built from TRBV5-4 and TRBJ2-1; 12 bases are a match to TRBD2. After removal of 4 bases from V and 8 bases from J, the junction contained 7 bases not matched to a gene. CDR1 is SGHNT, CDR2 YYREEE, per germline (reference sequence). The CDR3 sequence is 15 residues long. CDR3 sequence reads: CASSPASGGAYEQFF. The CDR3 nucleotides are TGTGCCAGCAGCCCCGCTAGCGGGGGGGCATATGAGCAGTTCTTC. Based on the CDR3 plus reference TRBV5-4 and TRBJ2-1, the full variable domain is ETGVTQSPTHLIKTRGQQVTLRCSSQSGHNTVSWYQQALGQGPQFIFQYYREEENGRGNFPPRFSGLQFPNYSSELNVNALELDDSALYLCASSPASGGAYEQFFGPGTRLTVL.

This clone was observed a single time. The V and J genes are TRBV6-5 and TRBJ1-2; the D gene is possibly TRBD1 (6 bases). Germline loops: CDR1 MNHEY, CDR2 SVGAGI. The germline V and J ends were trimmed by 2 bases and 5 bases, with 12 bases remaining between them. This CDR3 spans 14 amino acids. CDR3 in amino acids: CASSYRTEDYGYTF. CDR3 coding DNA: TGTGCCAGCAGTTACAGGACAGAGGATTATGGCTACACCTTC.

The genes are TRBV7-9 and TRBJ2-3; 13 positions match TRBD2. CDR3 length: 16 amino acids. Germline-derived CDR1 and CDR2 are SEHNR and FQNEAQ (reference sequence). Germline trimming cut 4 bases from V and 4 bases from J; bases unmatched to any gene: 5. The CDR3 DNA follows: TGTGCCAGCAGCTGGGGACTAGCGGGGTTGGCAGATACGCAGTATTTT. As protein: CASSWGLAGLADTQYF.

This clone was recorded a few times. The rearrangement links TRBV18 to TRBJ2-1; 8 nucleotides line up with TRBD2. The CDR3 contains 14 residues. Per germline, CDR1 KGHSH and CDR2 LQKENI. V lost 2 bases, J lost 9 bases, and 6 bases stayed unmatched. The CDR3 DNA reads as TGTGCCAGCTCACCAGATAGCGGGGTCGGTGAGCAGTTCTTC. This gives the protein CASSPDSGVGEQFF.

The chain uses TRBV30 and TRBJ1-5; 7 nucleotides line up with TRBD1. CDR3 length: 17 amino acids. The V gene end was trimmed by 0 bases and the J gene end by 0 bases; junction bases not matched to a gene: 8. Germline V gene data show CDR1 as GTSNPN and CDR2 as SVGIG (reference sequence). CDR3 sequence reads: CAWSVGTARYSNQPQHF. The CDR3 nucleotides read TGTGCCTGGAGTGTCGGGACAGCCCGTTATAGCAATCAGCCCCAGCATTTT.

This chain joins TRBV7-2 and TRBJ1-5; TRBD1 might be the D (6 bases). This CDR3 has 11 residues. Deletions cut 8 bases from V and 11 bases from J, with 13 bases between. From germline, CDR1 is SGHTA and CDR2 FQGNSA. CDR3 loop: CASGGGRTQHF. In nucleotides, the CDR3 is TGTGCCAGCGGCGGGGGGCGGACCCAGCATTTT.